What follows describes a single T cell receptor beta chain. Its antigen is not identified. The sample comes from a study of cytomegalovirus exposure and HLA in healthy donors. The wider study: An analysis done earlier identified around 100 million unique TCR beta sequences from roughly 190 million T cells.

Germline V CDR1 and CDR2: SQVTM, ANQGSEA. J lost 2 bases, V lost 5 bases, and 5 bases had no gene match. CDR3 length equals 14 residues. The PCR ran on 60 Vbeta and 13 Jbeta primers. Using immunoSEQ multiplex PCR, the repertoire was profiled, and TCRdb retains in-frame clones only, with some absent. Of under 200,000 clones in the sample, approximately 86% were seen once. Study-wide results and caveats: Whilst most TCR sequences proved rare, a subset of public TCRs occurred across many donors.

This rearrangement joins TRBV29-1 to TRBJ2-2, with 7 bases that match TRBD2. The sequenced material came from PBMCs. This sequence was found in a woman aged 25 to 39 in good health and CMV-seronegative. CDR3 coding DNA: TGCAGCGTTTCGCCTAGCGGTAACACCGGGGAGCTGTTTTTT. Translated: CSVSPSGNTGELFF.